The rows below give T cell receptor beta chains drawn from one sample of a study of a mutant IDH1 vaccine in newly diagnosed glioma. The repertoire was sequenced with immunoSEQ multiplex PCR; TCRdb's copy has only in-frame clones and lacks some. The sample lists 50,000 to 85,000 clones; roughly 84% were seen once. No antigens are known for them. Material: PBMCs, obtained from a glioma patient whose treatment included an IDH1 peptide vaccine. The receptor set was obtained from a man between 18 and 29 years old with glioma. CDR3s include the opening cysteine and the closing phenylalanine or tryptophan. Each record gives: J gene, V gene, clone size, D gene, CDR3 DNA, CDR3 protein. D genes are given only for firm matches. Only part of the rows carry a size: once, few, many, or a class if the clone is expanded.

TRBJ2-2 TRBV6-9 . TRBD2 TGTGCCAGGTCTCTAGCGGGAGCGGACACCGGGGAGCTGTTTTTT CARSLAGADTGELFF
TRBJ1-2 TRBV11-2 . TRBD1 TGTGCCAGCAGCCCCCGGACAGGCCGCCCCTATGGCTACACCTTC CASSPRTGRPYGYTF
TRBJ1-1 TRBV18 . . TGTGCCAGCTCACCACCGTCGTGGGAGCCTGAAGCTTTCTTT CASSPPSWEPEAFF
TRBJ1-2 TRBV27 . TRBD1 TGTGCCAGCAGTCCCGTACAGGGGGCGAGCCTCTATGGCTACACCTTC CASSPVQGASLYGYTF
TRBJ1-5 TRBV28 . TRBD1 TGTGCCAGCAGTCGGGACAGGGGGCGCCCCTCCAGCAATCAGCCCCAGCATTTT CASSRDRGRPSSNQPQHF
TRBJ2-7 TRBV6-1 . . TGTGCCAGCAGTGAAGCTTATTACGAGCAGTACTTC CASSEAYYEQYF
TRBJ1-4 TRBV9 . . TGTGCCAGCAGCGCAGCAACTAATGAAAAACTGTTTTTT CASSAATNEKLFF
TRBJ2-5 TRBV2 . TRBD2 TGTGCCAGCAGTCTAGCGGGAGCTCCGACAGAGACCCAGTACTTC CASSLAGAPTETQYF
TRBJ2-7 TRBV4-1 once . TGCGCCAGCAGCCAAGACTCGAAGGTCTCCTACGAGCAGTACTTC CASSQDSKVSYEQYF
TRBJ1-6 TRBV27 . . TGTGCCAGCAGTTTAGGGTTTGACGGCTCACCCCTCCACTTT CASSLGFDGSPLHF
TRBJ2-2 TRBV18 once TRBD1 TGTGCCAGCTCACCACCCATTTGGCAGGGGGCGACCACCGGGGAGCTGTTTTTT CASSPPIWQGATTGELFF
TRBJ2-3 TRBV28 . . TGTGCCAGCAGCAGGGACACTCGTGTAGATACGCAGTATTTT CASSRDTRVDTQYF
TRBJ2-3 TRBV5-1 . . TGCGCCAGCAGCGTTGCCAGGACTACCATGATTCCAGATACGCAGTATTTT CASSVARTTMIPDTQYF
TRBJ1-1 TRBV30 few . TGTGCCTGGAGGTTGAGGGATTTGACTGAAGCTTTCTTT CAWRLRDLTEAFF
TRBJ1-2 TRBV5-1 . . TGCGCCAGCAGCTTGGCCGGTCGGTCCCGATACACCTTC CASSLAGRSRYTF
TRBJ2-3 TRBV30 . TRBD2 TGTGCCTGGACCGCGAGGGCTAGCGGACCCACAGATACGCAGTATTTT CAWTARASGPTDTQYF
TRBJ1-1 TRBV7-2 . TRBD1 TGTGCCAGCAGCTTTGATGGACAGGGCACTGAAGCTTTCTTT CASSFDGQGTEAFF
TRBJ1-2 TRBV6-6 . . TGTGCCAGCAGTTCCCGGGGGAGAAGCTATGGCTACACCTTC CASSSRGRSYGYTF
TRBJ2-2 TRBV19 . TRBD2 TGTGCCAGTACCCCTAGCGGGGGGAACACCGGGGAGCTGTTTTTT CASTPSGGNTGELFF
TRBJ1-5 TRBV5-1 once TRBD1 TGCGCCAGCAGCTTGAGACAGGGGGATCAGCCCCAGCATTTT CASSLRQGDQPQHF
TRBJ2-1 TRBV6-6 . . TGTGCCAGCAGTTACTCAACGCCGGGGTGGGGCGAGCAGTTCTTC CASSYSTPGWGEQFF
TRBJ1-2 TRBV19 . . TGTGCCAGTTGGAATGGGGGTTGGGACTATGGCTACACCTTC CASWNGGWDYGYTF
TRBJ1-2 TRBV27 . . TGTGCCAGCAGTTCAGGGTTCTATGGCTACACCTTC CASSSGFYGYTF
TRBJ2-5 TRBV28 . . TGTGCCAGCAGCCAGAGGGGGGGGCCGCGGGAGACCCAGTACTTC CASSQRGGPRETQYF
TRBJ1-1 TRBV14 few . TGTGCCAGCAGCCCTCGGTGGAACACTGAAGCTTTCTTT CASSPRWNTEAFF
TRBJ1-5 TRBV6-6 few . TGTGCCAGCACCGTAAGGGGTTTTAGCAATCAGCCCCAGCATTTT CASTVRGFSNQPQHF
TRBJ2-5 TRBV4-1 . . TGCGCCAGCAGCCAAGGGACTTTTCAAGAGACCCAGTACTTC CASSQGTFQETQYF
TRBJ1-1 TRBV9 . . TGTGCCAGCAGCGTTGGGCACAAGAACACTGAAGCTTTCTTT CASSVGHKNTEAFF
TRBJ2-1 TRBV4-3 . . TGCGCCAGCAGCCAAGAACCAGTACGTGAGCAGTTCTTC CASSQEPVREQFF
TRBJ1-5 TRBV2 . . TGTGCCAGCAGTGAAGATCAGCCCCAGCATTTT CASSEDQPQHF
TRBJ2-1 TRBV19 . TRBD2 TGTGCCAGTAAATGGACTAGCGGGATAGGTAATGAGCAGTTCTTC CASKWTSGIGNEQFF
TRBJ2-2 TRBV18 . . TGTGCCAGCTCACCGCGCAGGGTGGCGTTGTCCACCGGGGAGCTGTTTTTT CASSPRRVALSTGELFF
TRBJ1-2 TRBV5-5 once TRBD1 TGTGCCAGCAGCTCGGACAGGGTCGCCTATGGCTACACCTTC CASSSDRVAYGYTF
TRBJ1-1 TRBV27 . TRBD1 TGTGCCAGCAGCCCCTCTGGGACAGGGTTATCTGTTGAAGCTTTCTTT CASSPSGTGLSVEAFF
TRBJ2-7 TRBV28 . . TGTGCCAGCAGTCCGGGGTTCAGGGACTACGAGCAGTACTTC CASSPGFRDYEQYF
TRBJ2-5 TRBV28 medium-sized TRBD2 TGTGCCAGCAGTTTATTGACTAGCGGACAAGAGACCCAGTACTTC CASSLLTSGQETQYF
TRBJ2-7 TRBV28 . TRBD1 TGTGCCAGCAGTTCCCCCGGGACAGGGTCGGGGGAGCAGTACTTC CASSSPGTGSGEQYF
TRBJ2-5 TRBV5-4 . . TGTGCCAGCGCCTGGGCAGCCCAAGAGACCCAGTACTTC CASAWAAQETQYF
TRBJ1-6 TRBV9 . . TGTGCCAGCAGCCCTCCGCAGGGCAATTCACCCCTCCACTTT CASSPPQGNSPLHF
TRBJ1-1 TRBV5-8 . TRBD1 TGTGCCAGCAGCAAACAGGGGGCGCGAGCTTTCTTT CASSKQGARAFF
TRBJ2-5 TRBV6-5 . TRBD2 TGTGCCAGCAGCCCAGCGGGGTACCAAGAGACCCAGTACTTC CASSPAGYQETQYF
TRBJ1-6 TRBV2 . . TGTGCCAGCAGTCCAAAGGGGGATTATAATTCACCCCTCCACTTT CASSPKGDYNSPLHF
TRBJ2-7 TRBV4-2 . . TGTGCCAGCAGCCAAGTGGACGGCAGTGGGGAGCAGTACTTC CASSQVDGSGEQYF
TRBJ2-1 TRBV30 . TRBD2 TGTGCCTGGAGTGTACTAGCGGGGGCTGAGCAGTTCTTC CAWSVLAGAEQFF
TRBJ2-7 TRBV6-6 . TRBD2 TGTGCCAGCAGTTACTCGTTACTAGCGGGAGGCTACGAGCAGTACTTC CASSYSLLAGGYEQYF
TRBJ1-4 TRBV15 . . TGTGCCACCAGCAGGGTATCTGGGGGGTTTGCAACTAATGAAAAACTGTTTTTT CATSRVSGGFATNEKLFF
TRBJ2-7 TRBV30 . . TGTGCCTGGAGTGTACAAGAGGGCCTCGAGCAGTACTTC CAWSVQEGLEQYF
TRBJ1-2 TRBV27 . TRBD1 TGTGCCAGCAGTCTACGAGGACAGGGGGCCTATGGCTACACCTTC CASSLRGQGAYGYTF
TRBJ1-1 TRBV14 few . TGTGCCAGCAGCCGGCGGGGGGGCATTGGGACTGAAGCTTTCTTT CASSRRGGIGTEAFF
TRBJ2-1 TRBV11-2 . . TGTGCCAGCAGCGAGGGACTCCGTTCCTACAATGAGCAGTTCTTC CASSEGLRSYNEQFF
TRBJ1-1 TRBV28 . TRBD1 TGTGCCAGCAGTTCGAGCAGGGGGCCGACTGAAGCTTTCTTT CASSSSRGPTEAFF
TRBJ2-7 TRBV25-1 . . TGTGCCAGCAGTGAATGGGGGGGCGCCTACGAGCAGTACTTC CASSEWGGAYEQYF
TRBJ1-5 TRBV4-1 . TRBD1 TGCGCCAGCAGCCAGGAGGGGAGGGGGCGCAATCAGCCCCAGCATTTT CASSQEGRGRNQPQHF
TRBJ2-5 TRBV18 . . TGTGCCAGCTCACCACTGGGAGAGACCCAGTACTTC CASSPLGETQYF
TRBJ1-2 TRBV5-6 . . TGTGCCAGCAGCTTGGCCAGGGTATGGACTAACTATGGCTACACCTTC CASSLARVWTNYGYTF
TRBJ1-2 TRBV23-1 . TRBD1 TGCGCCAGCAGCCTCGGACAGGGGGCGTCCGGCTACACCTTC CASSLGQGASGYTF
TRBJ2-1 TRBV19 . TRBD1 TGTGCCAGTGGCTCAGGGGGCGGAATTAAAATTTCTGAGCAGTTCTTC CASGSGGGIKISEQFF
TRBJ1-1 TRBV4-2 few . TGTGCCAGCAGCCACCCCGGGACACCTAACACTGAAGCTTTCTTT CASSHPGTPNTEAFF
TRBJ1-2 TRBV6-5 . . TGTGCCAGCACGGGTATTTGGGATTCCTATGGCTACACCTTC CASTGIWDSYGYTF